Listed below are T cell receptor beta chains from one sample, sequenced in a study of somatic mutations in cytotoxic T cells in rheumatoid arthritis. Sequenced by immunoSEQ multiplex PCR; TCRdb stores in-frame clones only, minus some. The sample shows about 15,000 clones, just under 75% of them seen only once. The sample comprised CD8+ T cells sorted from blood. These receptors were obtained from an adult with rheumatoid arthritis. Each CDR3 is given with its conserved first and last residue. A D gene is named only where the DNA matches it firmly. Some rows mark clone size as missing; the rest say once, few, many or name a class of expanded clone.

d_call j_call clone_size v_call cdr3_aa cdr3_nt
- TRBJ1-2 - TRBV12-5 CASGGTLFGGYTF TGTGCTAGTGGCGGGACTCTCTTCGGGGGCTACACCTTC
- TRBJ2-1 - TRBV7-6 CASSFIVGEYNEQFF TGTGCCAGCAGCTTTATTGTGGGAGAGTACAATGAGCAGTTCTTC
- TRBJ2-5 - TRBV30 CAWSETGQQETQYF TGTGCCTGGAGTGAGACAGGTCAACAAGAGACCCAGTACTTC
- TRBJ2-1 - TRBV27 CASSSDYNEQFF TGTGCCAGCAGTTCCGACTACAATGAGCAGTTCTTC
- TRBJ1-1 few TRBV11-2 CASTTNTEAFF TGTGCCAGCACCACGAACACTGAAGCTTTCTTT
TRBD1 TRBJ1-2 - TRBV6-5 CASSQGQGEIYGYTF TGTGCCAGCAGTCAAGGACAGGGGGAAATTTATGGCTACACCTTC
- TRBJ1-2 - TRBV30 CAWSAWTSNYGYTF TGTGCCTGGAGTGCCTGGACAAGTAACTATGGCTACACCTTC
TRBD1 TRBJ2-3 - TRBV10-2 CASSESYRGEADTQYF TGCGCCAGCAGTGAGTCGTACAGGGGAGAGGCAGATACGCAGTATTTT
- TRBJ2-1 once TRBV5-5 CASSLAGGTQRHEQFF TGTGCCAGCAGCTTGGCCGGTGGGACACAGCGCCATGAGCAGTTCTTC
- TRBJ1-2 - TRBV28 CASSHVPGQPGFLNYGYTF TGTGCCAGCAGCCACGTCCCGGGACAACCCGGCTTCCTTAACTATGGCTACACCTTC
TRBD1 TRBJ1-1 few TRBV19 CASSPQGSTEAFF TGTGCCAGTAGTCCACAGGGGAGCACTGAAGCTTTCTTT